A single T cell receptor (beta chain) is shown here with its context. Its antigen is not identified. The data stem from a study of T cell responses to AZD1222 COVID-19 vaccine. Study outcomes and limitations: Only a handful of AZD1222 recipients, roughly 6 in all, had baseline seropositivity.

Libraries were prepared by immunoSEQ multiplex PCR; TCRdb keeps only in-frame clonotypes and omits some of them. Of approximately 120,000 clones listed, 80% to 90% are singletons. J lost 4 bases, V lost 6 bases, and 8 bases had no gene match. Per the germline V gene, CDR1 is MNHEY and CDR2 is SVGEGT. The CDR3 consists of 15 residues. This sequence joins TRBV6-2 or TRBV6-3 and TRBJ2-7, with TRBD1 matching 11 bases. This TCR was recovered from an adult in good health. The source was peripheral blood, collected on day 0 of AZD1222 vaccination. The CDR3 DNA is TGTGCCAGCAGCAGCCAGGACAGGGGGCTTTACGAGCAGTACTTC. It codes for CASSSQDRGLYEQYF.